This T cell receptor (beta chain) was sequenced during a study of CD8+CD57+ T cells in acquired aplastic anemia. The overall study: Recorded DNA amounts for sorted CD4+ and CD8+ cells had an average of 3.2 ug.

According to the study, genomic DNA was the template for TCR beta VDJ and CDR3 profiling. In TCRdb, the reads were re-called with MiXCR into one record per CDR3 protein. The sample shows approximately 150,000 distinct CDR3 sequences, around 48% of them seen only once. Study-level results: Overlapping CD8+ CDR3 repertoires of patients and controls contained roughly 29 shared sequences. Levels of CD8+ Simpson's diversity were not significantly distinct in patients versus controls.

CD8+CD57+ cell expansion had been shown by flow cytometry in patients chosen for sequencing. This CDR3 spans 16 amino acids. From germline, CDR1 is SGHVS and CDR2 FQNEAQ. Trimming left V 1 base short and J 1 base short, with 11 bases between. This clonotype turned up a few times. Its antigen remains unidentified. Sequencing was done on a sample of sorted CD4+, CD8+, or CD8+CD57+ T cells (not recorded which) from PBMCs. The rearrangement uses TRBV7-8 and TRBJ1-3, with D maybe TRBD1 (5 bases). The origin of this receptor is a human donor with aplastic anemia. The CDR3 is CASSLGTGGSGNTIYF. CDR3 DNA sequence: TGTGCCAGCAGCTTAGGAACGGGGGGTTCTGGAAACACCATATATTTT.